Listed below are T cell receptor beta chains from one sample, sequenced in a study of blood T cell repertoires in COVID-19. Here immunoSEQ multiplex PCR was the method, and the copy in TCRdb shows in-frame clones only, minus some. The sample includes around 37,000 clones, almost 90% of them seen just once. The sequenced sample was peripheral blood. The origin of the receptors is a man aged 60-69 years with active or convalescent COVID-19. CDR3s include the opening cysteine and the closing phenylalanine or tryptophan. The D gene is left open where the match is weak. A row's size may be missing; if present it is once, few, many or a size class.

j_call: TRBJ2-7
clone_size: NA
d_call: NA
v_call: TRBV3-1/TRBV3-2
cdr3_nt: TGTGCCAGCAGGCCCCAGGGTAAGAACGAGCAGTACTTC
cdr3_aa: CASRPQGKNEQYF

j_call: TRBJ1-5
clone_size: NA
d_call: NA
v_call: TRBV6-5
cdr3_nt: TGTGCCAGCACCGACAGTTATCAGCCCCAGCATTTT
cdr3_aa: CASTDSYQPQHF

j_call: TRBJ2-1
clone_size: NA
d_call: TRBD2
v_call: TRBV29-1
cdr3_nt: TGCAGCGTTGAAGAAGGCAGCGGGACCTACAATGAGCAGTTCTTC
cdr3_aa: CSVEEGSGTYNEQFF

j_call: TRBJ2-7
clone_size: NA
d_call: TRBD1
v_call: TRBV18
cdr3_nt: TGTGCCAGCTCATTTAATACAGGGGCCTACGAGCAGTACTTC
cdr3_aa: CASSFNTGAYEQYF

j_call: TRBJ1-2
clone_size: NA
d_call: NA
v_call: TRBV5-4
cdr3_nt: TGTGCCAGCAGCTTGATGTCGGTTAATGGCTACACCTTC
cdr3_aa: CASSLMSVNGYTF

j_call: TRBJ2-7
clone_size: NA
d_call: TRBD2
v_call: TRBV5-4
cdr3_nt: TGTGCCAGCAGCTTGTGGACTAGCGGGAGGTGGAGCTCCTACGAGCAGTACTTC
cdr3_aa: CASSLWTSGRWSSYEQYF

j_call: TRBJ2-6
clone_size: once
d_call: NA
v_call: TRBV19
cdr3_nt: TGTGCCAGTACCCGACAGGTATATGGGGCCAACGTCCTGACTTTC
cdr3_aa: CASTRQVYGANVLTF

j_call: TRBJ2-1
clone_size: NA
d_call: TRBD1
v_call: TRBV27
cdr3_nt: TGTGCCAGCAGCCTAGGGGGCTCGCTCCACAATGAGCAGTTCTTC
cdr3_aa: CASSLGGSLHNEQFF

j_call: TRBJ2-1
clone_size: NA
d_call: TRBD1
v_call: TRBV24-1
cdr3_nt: TGTGCCACCAGTGACAACTACGGGACAGGGGTCAATGAGCAGTTCTTC
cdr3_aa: CATSDNYGTGVNEQFF

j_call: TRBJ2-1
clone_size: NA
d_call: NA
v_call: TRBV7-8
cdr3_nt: TGTGCCAGCAGCTTAGGGCGGGACTCCTACAATGAGCAGTTCTTC
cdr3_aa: CASSLGRDSYNEQFF

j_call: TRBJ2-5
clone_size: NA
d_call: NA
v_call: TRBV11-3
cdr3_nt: TGTGCCAGCAGCTCCTCGGAGGGACTGGGCCGAGAGACCCAGTACTTC
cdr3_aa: CASSSSEGLGRETQYF

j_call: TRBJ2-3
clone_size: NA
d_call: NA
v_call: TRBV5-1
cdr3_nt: TGCGCCAGCAGCTTGGCCTATGGGAGAGATACGCAGTATTTT
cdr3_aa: CASSLAYGRDTQYF

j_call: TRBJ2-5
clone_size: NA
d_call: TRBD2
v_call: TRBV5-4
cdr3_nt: TGTGCCAGCAGCTTTTCCGGGACTAGAGGGGATAAGACCCAGTACTTC
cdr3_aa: CASSFSGTRGDKTQYF

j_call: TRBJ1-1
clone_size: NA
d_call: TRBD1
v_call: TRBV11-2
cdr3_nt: TGTGCCAGCAGCTTAGAACTGTTAGGGACAGGGGGATCAGCTTTCTTT
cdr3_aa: CASSLELLGTGGSAFF

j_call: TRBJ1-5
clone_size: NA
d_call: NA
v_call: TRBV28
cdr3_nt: TGTGCCGCCAGCGGTGGGGATCAGCCCCAGCATTTT
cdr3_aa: CAASGGDQPQHF

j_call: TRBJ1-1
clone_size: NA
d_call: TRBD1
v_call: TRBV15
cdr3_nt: TGTGCCACCAGCAGCAGGACAGGGGGGAGCACTGAAGCTTTCTTT
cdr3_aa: CATSSRTGGSTEAFF

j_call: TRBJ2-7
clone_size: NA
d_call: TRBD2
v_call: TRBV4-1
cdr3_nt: TGCGCCAGCAGCCACGGACTAGCGGGAGAGGAGCAGTACTTC
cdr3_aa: CASSHGLAGEEQYF

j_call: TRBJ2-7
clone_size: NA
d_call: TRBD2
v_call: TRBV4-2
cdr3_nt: TGTGCCAGCAGCCAAGATAAAGGACTAGCGGACATCTACGAGCAGTACTTC
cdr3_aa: CASSQDKGLADIYEQYF

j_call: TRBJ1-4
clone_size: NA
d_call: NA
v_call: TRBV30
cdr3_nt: TGTGCCTGGAGTGTTATGTCGTCGACAGCAGGAGCGTTTTTT
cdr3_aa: CAWSVMSSTAGAFF

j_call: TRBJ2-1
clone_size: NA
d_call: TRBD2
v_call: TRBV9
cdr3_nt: TGTGCCAGCAGCCCACCAGGGGGGTCAATAGCGGGAGCGAATGAGCAGTTCTTC
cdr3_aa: CASSPPGGSIAGANEQFF

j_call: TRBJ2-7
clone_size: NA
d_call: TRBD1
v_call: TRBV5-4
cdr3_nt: TGTGCCAGCACCAGAGACAGGGGGCTCTACGAGCAGTACTTC
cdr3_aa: CASTRDRGLYEQYF

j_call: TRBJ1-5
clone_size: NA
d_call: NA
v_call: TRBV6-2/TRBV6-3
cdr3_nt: TGTGCCAGCAGTTATGGGAACAGGGTCGTTCAGCCCCAGCATTTT
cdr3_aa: CASSYGNRVVQPQHF

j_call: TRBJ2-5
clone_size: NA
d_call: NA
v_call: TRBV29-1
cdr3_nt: TGCAGCGTAAGGGACAGTGGGAGGGAGACCCAGTACTTC
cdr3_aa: CSVRDSGRETQYF

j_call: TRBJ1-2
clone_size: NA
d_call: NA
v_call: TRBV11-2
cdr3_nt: TGTGCCAGCAGCCTCAGGGGCGGCGGCTACACCTTC
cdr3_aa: CASSLRGGGYTF

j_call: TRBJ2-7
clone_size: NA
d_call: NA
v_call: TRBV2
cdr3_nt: TGTGCCAGCAGTGAACCGGACAGATCCTACGAGCAGTACTTC
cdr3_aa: CASSEPDRSYEQYF

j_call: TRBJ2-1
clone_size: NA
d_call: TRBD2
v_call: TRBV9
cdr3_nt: TGTGCCAGCAGCCCCCGAGCGGGGAGCTCCTACAATGAGCAGTTCTTC
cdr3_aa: CASSPRAGSSYNEQFF

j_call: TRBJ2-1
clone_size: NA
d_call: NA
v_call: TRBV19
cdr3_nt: TGTGCCAGCCACTTGAACCATGAGCAGTTCTTC
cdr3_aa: CASHLNHEQFF

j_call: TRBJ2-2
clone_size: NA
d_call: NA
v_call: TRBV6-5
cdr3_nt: TGTGCCAGCAACACAGGAAGGAACACCGGGGAGCTGTTTTTT
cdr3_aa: CASNTGRNTGELFF